This T cell receptor beta chain was obtained from a study of cytomegalovirus exposure and HLA in healthy donors. The CDR3 is made up of 15 amino acids. Germline V gene sequence: CDR1 LNHNV, CDR2 YYDKDF (reference sequence). Unmatched junction bases numbered 6, after V lost 1 base and J lost 4 bases. Produced via immunoSEQ multiplex PCR; TCRdb's table is partial and in-frame only. The data contain 200,000 to 250,000 clones, approximately 87% of them seen just once; the ten biggest clones take up 5.5% to 6.5%. The sequence was obtained from a woman between 18 and 29 years old in good health and CMV-seronegative. V usage is TRBV15 and J usage is TRBJ1-2; 7 nucleotides line up with TRBD1. The sample was PBMCs. CDR3 coding DNA: TGTGCCACCAGCAGAGCGGGGACAGACCTCTATGGCTACACCTTC. Residues: CATSRAGTDLYGYTF.